The sample holds many counts of the clone carrying this T cell receptor beta chain. The antigen remains undetermined. This sample stems from a study of CD8 T cell repertoires and HIV-1 epitope variants. Study summary: IL-2, IL-7 and IL-15 were added on days 3 and 7 of roughly nine-day cultures. The baseline condition was 1M T cells left uncultured.

Sequencing of TCR beta CDR3 used immunoSEQ survey depth. Assay: immunoSEQ multiplex PCR; the TCRdb copy retains only in-frame clones and omits some. The profile covers about 90,000 clones, with around 67% appearing a single time and about a quarter taken by the ten largest. Broader study findings: Most of the nine antigen-specific clonotypes appeared cross-reactive to autologous or escape variants.

This TCR came from a male donor with HIV. Specimen: uncultured baseline CD8+ T cells from peripheral blood mononuclear cells (PBMCs).

The CDR3 loop is CASSSTGEQYF. Here the CDR3 DNA reads TGCGCCAGCAGCTCCACAGGGGAGCAGTACTTC. The chain joins TRBV5-1 to TRBJ2-7; maybe TRBD1 (6 bases). There are 11 residues in the CDR3. Germline V gene lookup returns CDR1 SGHRS and CDR2 YFSETQ. V was clipped by 3 bases and J by 7 bases, with 8 bases between them.